This T cell receptor (beta chain) was captured in a study of T cell repertoires in cytomegalovirus infection. Only a few counts were recorded for this clonotype. Its target is not known. Germline CDR1 is ENHRY and CDR2 is SYGVKD. The CDR3 has 16 amino acids. V shed 0 bases and J 5 bases; nucleotides not matched to a gene: 9. General observations from the study: HLA-C-restricted CMV clonotypes gave the most frequent clonotype in two of eight donors.

TCRdb independently ran MiXCR on the reads; one entry per CDR3 protein. The sample lists about a million distinct CDR3 sequences, around 31% seen once, with over 11% in the top ten. The rearrangement links TRBV10-3 to TRBJ1-1, with TRBD1 matching 7 bases. The sequenced sample was cultured CD8+ T cells from PBMCs, obtained from culture after CMV antigen stimulation. This receptor was taken from a human donor in good health (CMV status not recorded). Some clones in this sample may be carry-over from other donors' samples. The CDR3, as DNA: TGTGCCATCAGTGAGTCCCTCTCCAGGGGGTGGACTGAAGCTTTCTTT. This codes for CAISESLSRGWTEAFF.